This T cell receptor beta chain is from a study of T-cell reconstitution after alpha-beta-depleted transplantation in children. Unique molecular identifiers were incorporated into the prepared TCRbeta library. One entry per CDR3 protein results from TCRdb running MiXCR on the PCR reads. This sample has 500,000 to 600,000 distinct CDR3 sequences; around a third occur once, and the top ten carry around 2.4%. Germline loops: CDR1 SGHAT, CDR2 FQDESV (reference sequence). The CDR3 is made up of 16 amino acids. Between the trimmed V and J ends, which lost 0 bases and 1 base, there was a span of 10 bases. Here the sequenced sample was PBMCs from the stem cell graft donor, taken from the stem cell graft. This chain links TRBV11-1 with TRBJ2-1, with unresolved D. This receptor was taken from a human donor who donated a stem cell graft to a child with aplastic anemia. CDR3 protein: CASSLALGQSYNEQFF. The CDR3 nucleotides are TGTGCCAGCAGCTTAGCGCTCGGTCAATCCTACAATGAGCAGTTCTTC.